Below, 7 T cell receptor beta chains from the same sample are listed, as sequenced in a study of precursors of human CD4 cytotoxic T cells (dated by TCRdb to between 2017 and 2018). Sequencer: Illumina MiSeq. TCRdb ran its own pipeline on the public reads, namely fastp trimming at Q25 and MiXCR clone calling, and kept in-frame beta chains. CDR3 protein sequences are deduplicated, and each keeps its most common genes and DNA. The sample records just over 350 distinct CDR3 sequences, under 25% of which are singletons. The ten largest account for over 40% of the sample. To test for a precursor-effector relationship among CD4 cytotoxic T cells, four sorted CD4+ memory subsets (TCM, TEM, IL-7Rhigh TEMRA, IL-7R- TEMRA) underwent bulk UMI-based TCR sequencing. Sequences were obtained from memory CD4+ T cells from blood (PBMCs). The receptors were gathered from a human donor in good health.

This clonotype is hyperexpanded. The chain couples TRBV6-5 to TRBJ1-5, with D maybe TRBD1 (5 bases). The CDR3 contains 13 residues. The V end lost 7 bases, the J end lost 5 bases, and 12 bases lay between the germline ends. CDR1 and CDR2 from the germline V gene are MNHEY and SVGAGI. CDR3 sequence reads: CASKRLGDQPQHF. In DNA form, the CDR3 reads TGTGCCAGCAAGAGATTGGGGGATCAGCCCCAGCATTTT.

By share of the sample, this clonotype is large. V and J are TRBV24-1 and TRBJ2-1; D gene uncertain. The CDR3 contains 11 residues. Germline assignment: CDR1 KGHDR and CDR2 SFDVKD. The V end lost 7 bases, the J end lost 12 bases, and 12 bases lay between the germline ends. The CDR3 spells CATSDPKGQFF. CDR3 sequence (DNA): TGTGCCACCAGCGACCCAAAAGGGCAGTTCTTC.

This clonotype counts as large. This chain connects TRBV3-1 to TRBJ2-5, with TRBD2 as a possible D gene (6 bases). In germline, CDR1 is LGHDT, CDR2 YNNKEL (reference sequence). V lost 5 bases, J lost 4 bases, and 20 bases lay in between. This CDR3 is 16 amino acids long. CDR3 in amino acids: CASSARGNSGRETQYF. In nucleotides, the CDR3 is TGTGCCAGCAGCGCCCGGGGAAATAGCGGAAGAGAGACCCAGTACTTC.

The chain is built from TRBV29-1 and TRBJ2-7; 7 bases fit TRBD2. Germline V gene data show CDR1 as SQVTM and CDR2 as ANQGSEA. This CDR3 region has 11 residues. Trimming cost V 6 bases and J 7 bases; bases outside gene matches: 6. CDR3 nucleotides: TGCAGCGTCGGGGACTATCCGGAGCAGTACTTC. It is translated as CSVGDYPEQYF.

This clonotype is large within its sample. The CDR3 nucleotides are TGCAGTGCTAGAGGGGAGACAAGGGAGCAAGAGACCCAGTACTTC. Its translation: CSARGETREQETQYF. This sequence joins TRBV20-1 and TRBJ2-5; D may be TRBD2 (5 bases). Germline lookup yields CDR1 DFQATT and CDR2 SNEGSKA (reference sequence). This CDR3 comprises 15 residues. V was clipped by 1 base and J by 2 bases, with 14 bases between them.

This clonotype was counted only a few times. V is TRBV5-5 and J is TRBJ1-5; tentatively, D is TRBD1 (5 bases). The germline CDR1 and CDR2 sequences are SGHKS and YYEKEE (reference sequence). V lost 4 bases and J 0 bases, leaving 17 bases between the germline ends. The CDR3 spans 17 residues. CDR3: CASSRWLGEDSNQPQHF. CDR3 in DNA: TGTGCCAGCAGCCGATGGCTGGGGGAGGATAGCAATCAGCCCCAGCATTTT.

This clonotype was seen a handful of times. Being one base from a much bigger clone, this may be a read error. The CDR3 here is CASSLAVADSYEQSF. In DNA, the CDR3 is TGTGCCAGCAGCTTAGCGGTAGCGGACTCCTACGAGCAGTCCTTC. J is TRBJ2-7 and V is TRBV7-8, with D maybe TRBD2 (6 bases). This CDR3 spans 15 amino acids. Looked up from germline, CDR1 is SGHVS and CDR2 is FQNEAQ.